This TCR beta chain was sequenced during a study of cytomegalovirus exposure and HLA in healthy donors. The CDR3 spans 14 residues. V was pared by 3 bases and J by 8 bases, with 1 base of the junction left unmatched. Germline CDR1 reads KGHSH; CDR2 reads LQKENI. Vbeta (60) and Jbeta (13) primers were used in the PCR. Generated by immunoSEQ multiplex PCR, the TCRdb table keeps only in-frame clones and is missing some. The sample consists of over 80,000 clones, 65% to 80% of them appearing once. Input material: PBMCs. V usage is TRBV18 and J usage is TRBJ1-6; 10 bases agree with TRBD1. The receptor comes from a woman in her seventies in good health and CMV-seropositive. The CDR3, as DNA: TGTGCCAGCTCACCGGGACAGGGGTATTCACCCCTCCACTTT. Residues: CASSPGQGYSPLHF.